These 20 T cell receptor beta chains were sequenced from one sample in a study of cytomegalovirus exposure and HLA in healthy donors. Both 60 Vbeta primers and 13 Jbeta primers went into the PCR. Sequenced by immunoSEQ multiplex PCR; TCRdb stores in-frame clones only, minus some. This sample has a few hundred thousand clones, with roughly 80% found just once. Material: PBMCs. The receptor set was obtained from a man in his thirties or forties in good health and CMV-seronegative.

The rearrangement joins TRBV7-9 to TRBJ1-3, with a possible D match to TRBD1 (6 bases). Trimming removed 5 bases from V and 1 base from J, with 15 bases in between. Germline-derived CDR1 and CDR2 are SEHNR and FQNEAQ (reference sequence). The CDR3 runs 16 residues. CDR3 loop: CASSTTGLNSGNTIYF. The DNA for the CDR3 is TGTGCCAGCAGCACGACAGGTTTAAATTCTGGAAACACCATATATTTT.

The chain recombines TRBV2 with TRBJ2-5; 7 nucleotides align to TRBD2. After removal of 6 bases from V and 5 bases from J, the junction contained 12 bases not matched to a gene. The length of the CDR3 is 15 residues. Germline V gives CDR1 SNHLY, CDR2 FYNNEI. CDR3 DNA: TGTGCCAGCAGGTCATCCGGGGCGCGGGGGGAGACCCAGTACTTC. This gives the protein CASRSSGARGETQYF.

This CDR3 is CASSIGGSLDYGYTF. The CDR3 DNA reads TGTGCCAGCAGCATCGGAGGGAGTTTGGACTATGGCTACACCTTC. The rearrangement joins TRBV5-6 to TRBJ1-2; no clear D. The CDR3 totals 15 residues. Trimming took off 4 bases at V and 3 bases at J, with 16 bases between the two ends. CDR1 and CDR2 (germline): SGHDT, YYEEEE.

The chain is built from TRBV28 and TRBJ2-5, with 8 bases lining up with TRBD1. The trim removed 3 bases at V and 4 bases at J, leaving 4 bases unmatched. Germline values: CDR1 MDHEN, CDR2 SYDVKM. The CDR3 consists of 14 residues. Written as DNA, the CDR3 is TGTGCCAGCAGTTTGTCAGGGGGCGGAGAGACCCAGTACTTC. Its translation: CASSLSGGGETQYF.

This clone was detected a few times. The chain is built from TRBV13 and TRBJ2-2; TRBD2 matches 8 bases. Trimming at V came to 4 bases and at J to 5 bases, leaving 9 bases not matched to a gene. Looked up from germline, CDR1 is PRHDT and CDR2 is FYEKMQ (reference sequence). The CDR3 is 16 residues long. CDR3 nucleotides: TGTGCCAGCAGCTCGGGAGGGGAGGAGGAAACCGGGGAGCTGTTTTTT. Translating gives CASSSGGEEETGELFF. The whole variable domain, remainder taken from reference TRBV13 and TRBJ2-2, is AAGVIQSPRHLIKEKRETATLKCYPIPRHDTVYWYQQGPGQDPQFLISFYEKMQSDKGSIPDRFSAQQFSDYHSELNMSSLELGDSALYFCASSSGGEEETGELFFGEGSRLTVL.

V is TRBV5-1 and J is TRBJ1-2, with 9 bases aligning to TRBD1. The germline V gene has CDR1 SGHRS and CDR2 YFSETQ. The CDR3 consists of 15 residues. V gave up 4 bases and J gave up 4 bases; unmatched junction bases: 8. DNA for the CDR3: TGCGCCAGCAGCGTCGGACAGGGGAATGGCTATGGCTACACCTTC. Its translation is CASSVGQGNGYGYTF. Full variable domain (outside the CDR3, taken from reference TRBV5-1 and TRBJ1-2): KAGVTQTPRYLIKTRGQQVTLSCSPISGHRSVSWYQQTPGQGLQFLFEYFSETQRNKGNFPGRFSGRQFSNSRSEMNVSTLELGDSALYLCASSVGQGNGYGYTFGSGTRLTVV.

This rearrangement joins TRBV27 to TRBJ2-7, with D maybe TRBD1 (6 bases). Trimming removed 4 bases from V and 2 bases from J, with 15 bases in between. The CDR3 is 15 amino acids. The V gene's germline CDR1 is MNHEY and CDR2 SMNVEV (reference sequence). CDR3 loop: CASSYRDIPAYEQYF. The CDR3 nucleotides read TGTGCCAGCAGTTACCGGGACATCCCTGCCTACGAGCAGTACTTC.

The chain combines TRBV6-5 with TRBJ2-2, with D unresolved. Looked up from germline, CDR1 is MNHEY and CDR2 is SVGAGI. The V gene lost 3 bases and the J gene lost 0 bases, with 8 bases spanning the gap. There are 15 residues in the CDR3. The CDR3: CASSYLRPNTGELFF. The CDR3 nucleotides are TGTGCCAGCAGTTATTTGCGGCCGAACACCGGGGAGCTGTTTTTT.

The chain recombines TRBV28 with TRBJ2-3, with a tentative D call TRBD2 (7 bases). The V end was cut by 6 bases, the J end by 7 bases, with 23 bases between. Germline CDR1 reads MDHEN; CDR2 reads SYDVKM. This CDR3 is built from 16 residues. CDR3 region: CASSLAGGGFVYTQYF. CDR3 in DNA: TGTGCCAGCAGCCTAGCTGGGGGGGGCTTCGTATATACGCAGTATTTT.

The J gene is TRBJ2-1, the V gene TRBV28, with TRBD1 as a possible D gene (6 bases). This CDR3 contains 17 residues. V was trimmed by 4 bases and J by 2 bases, leaving 18 bases between them. Germline V lookup: CDR1 MDHEN, CDR2 SYDVKM. The CDR3, as DNA: TGTGCCAGCAGTTCCAACACCGACAGGCTCACCTACAATGAGCAGTTCTTC. Encoded protein: CASSSNTDRLTYNEQFF.

The DNA for the CDR3 is TGTGCCACCAGCAGAGGAACAGGGGCGTTCTACAATGAGCAGTTCTTC. Translated, it gives CATSRGTGAFYNEQFF. The J gene is TRBJ2-1, the V gene TRBV15; 7 bases are shared with TRBD1. CDR1 is LNHNV, CDR2 YYDKDF, per germline (reference sequence). The CDR3 extends over 16 amino acids. V lost 1 base, J lost 3 bases, and 6 bases stayed unmatched.

This chain uses TRBV7-9 with TRBJ2-2; a possible D gene is TRBD1 (6 bases). Germline lookup yields CDR1 SEHNR and CDR2 FQNEAQ (reference sequence). With 5 bases removed from V and 5 bases from J, the gap between germline ends came to 15 bases. This CDR3 is 15 amino acids long. The CDR3, as DNA: TGTGCCAGCAGCCTACAGGGTCGGAAGACCGGGGAGCTGTTTTTT. Translated: CASSLQGRKTGELFF.

The chain recombines TRBV2 with TRBJ2-5, with 7 positions matching TRBD1. With V trimmed by 6 bases and J by 0 bases, 4 bases remained unmatched. Per the germline V gene, CDR1 is SNHLY and CDR2 is FYNNEI. This CDR3 is 14 amino acids long. CDR3 bases: TGTGCCAGCAGGCCGGGACAGTACCAAGAGACCCAGTACTTC. As protein: CASRPGQYQETQYF.

The J gene is TRBJ1-2, the V gene TRBV2; D may be TRBD1 (5 bases). The CDR3 runs to 12 residues. V was clipped by 4 bases and J by 7 bases, with 10 bases between them. Per germline, CDR1 SNHLY and CDR2 FYNNEI. CDR3 sequence reads: CASSVVGAGYTF. The CDR3 nucleotides are TGTGCCAGCAGTGTTGTAGGGGCTGGCTACACCTTC. Full variable domain (missing parts from reference TRBV2 and TRBJ1-2): EPEVTQTPSHQVTQMGQEVILRCVPISNHLYFYWYRQILGQKVEFLVSFYNNEISEKSEIFDDQFSVERPDGSNFTLKIRSTKLEDSAMYFCASSVVGAGYTFGSGTRLTVV.

The chain recombines TRBV4-3 with TRBJ2-3; TRBD1 is a possible D gene (6 bases). CDR3 length: 15 amino acids. CDR1 is LGHNA, CDR2 YSLEER, per germline. V shed 4 bases and J shed 2 bases, with 13 bases lying between them. CDR3 nucleotides: TGCGCCAGCAGCCCAGGGCAGGGGCTCACAGATACGCAGTATTTT. Translation: CASSPGQGLTDTQYF.

The chain combines TRBV10-3 with TRBJ2-7; 10 bases match TRBD2. The CDR3 has 13 amino acids. Looked up from germline, CDR1 is ENHRY and CDR2 is SYGVKD. The V segment lost 7 bases and the J segment 12 bases; nucleotides outside the gene matches: 12. The CDR3: CAINAASGGGWYF. DNA of the CDR3: TGTGCCATCAATGCGGCTAGCGGGGGTGGGTGGTACTTC.

V usage is TRBV9 and J usage is TRBJ2-5, with D perhaps TRBD1 (5 bases). Germline V gives CDR1 SGDLS, CDR2 YYNGEE. The CDR3 contains 15 residues. V dropped 0 bases and J dropped 1 base, with 10 bases sitting between them. CDR3 amino acids: CASSVAPDSQETQYF. For the CDR3, the DNA is TGTGCCAGCAGCGTAGCTCCCGACAGCCAAGAGACCCAGTACTTC. Variable domain in full (rest from reference TRBV9 and TRBJ2-5): DSGVTQTPKHLITATGQRVTLRCSPRSGDLSVYWYQQSLDQGLQFLIQYYNGEERAKGNILERFSAQQFPDLHSELNLSSLELGDSALYFCASSVAPDSQETQYFGPGTRLLVL.

This clone was seen a few times. The chain joins TRBV5-1 to TRBJ2-2; D is undetermined. This CDR3 comprises 14 residues. Germline V gene lookup returns CDR1 SGHRS and CDR2 YFSETQ. Trimming took 0 bases from V and 6 from J, leaving 9 bases between them. CDR3 nucleotide sequence: TGCGCCAGCAGCTTGGGACAAACGTCCGGGGAGCTGTTTTTT. Translation gives CASSLGQTSGELFF.

V usage is TRBV6-5 and J usage is TRBJ1-5; D gene unclear. The CDR3 loop spans 14 amino acids. V was shortened by 2 bases and J by 4 bases, with 9 bases between the two germline ends. From germline, CDR1 is MNHEY and CDR2 SVGAGI. The CDR3 region has the DNA TGTGCCAGCAGTTACGTTGCGGGGAATCAGCCCCAGCATTTT. Protein product: CASSYVAGNQPQHF.

V gene TRBV5-5 combines with J gene TRBJ1-1; the D gene is possibly TRBD1 (6 bases). V was cut by 3 bases and J by 5 bases, with 17 bases left in between. There are 15 residues in the CDR3. Germline V CDR1 and CDR2: SGHKS, YYEKEE (reference sequence). CDR3 residues: CASSSERGGLTEAFF. The DNA of the CDR3 is TGTGCCAGCAGCTCGGAAAGGGGGGGATTAACTGAAGCTTTCTTT.